This TCR beta chain came from a study of blood T cell repertoires in COVID-19 (dated by TCRdb to 2020 to 2022). Concerning the study at large: Samples from collaborators originated in the United States, Italy and Spain and spanned both the acute and convalescent phases of COVID-19. The prospective study material was composed of cDNA or gDNA derived from T cells, B-cell-depleted T cells, or PBMCs. Deeply sampled blood TCRbeta repertoires from subjects exposed to, actively infected with, or recovered from COVID-19 were included in the dataset. The repertoires were released in a freely available public database intended as a resource for research on the immune response to SARS-CoV-2. Samples were obtained from the ongoing ImmuneRACE study (first 160 participants) and from 1,200 or so subjects provided by 6 global collaborators. The sample metadata nearly always contained a de-identified subject ID, COVID-19 status, age in years and sex. Where available, HLA class I and class II types were taken from metadata supplied by the sample provider and were not determined by assay-based typing. What the work shows at the level of the full study, not this receptor alone: The quantity of clinical and demographic metadata differed by source and by participant and was supplied without curation.

For this clone: What this receptor recognizes is not known. Within one base of it there is no much larger clone, and no base qualities were kept.

Samples from volunteer blood donors who had recovered from COVID-19 were contributed by a second Seattle source. Whole blood was collected in K2EDTA tubes by collaborating institutions according to the institutions' own protocols. For TCRbeta analysis, collaborators shipped samples in one of three forms: frozen whole blood, isolated PBMCs, or DNA extracted from either of those sample types. As encoded in the germline V gene (reference sequence), CDR1 is LGHDT while CDR2 is YNNKEL. V loses 3 bases, J loses 8 bases, and the germline ends lie 13 bases apart. Including the terminal cysteine and phenylalanine, the CDR3 comprises 14 residues. The sequence is cut down to CDR3 DNA, 42 bases in frame from base 1. TCRbeta CDR3 regions were amplified from genomic DNA by means of the immunoSEQ Assay, a bias-controlled multiplex PCR. Regarding the original processing steps: The number of nucleated cells in each sample was estimated from the amplification of reference gene primers within the assay. To quantify the absolute abundance of each unique TCRbeta CDR3 rearrangement, sequence reads were collapsed and filtered. For each sample, productive Simpson clonality was calculated by taking the square root of Simpson's diversity index across productive rearrangements. TCRdb carries this immuneACCESS record with in-frame sequences only. Its versions omit some clonotypes, under half of them owing to an unresolved V gene in the studies checked, with the rest unexplained. V and J calls and clone size are those listed in that table; D and trimming were worked out from the DNA. The sample table contains about 260,000 clones; only one count was recorded for around 87% of them. Clones ranked in the top ten supply about 1.6% of the sample.

The sample taken for sequencing was peripheral blood. The clonotype comes from a woman aged 40-49 years who had recovered from COVID-19. Here the chain combines TRBV3-1 (or the pseudogene TRBV3-2) and TRBJ1-4; the D gene cannot be resolved reliably. The DNA sequence follows: TGTGCCAGCAGCCAGTGGACTCTGACAGAAAAACTGTTTTTT. The translation is CASSQWTLTEKLFF.